The TCR beta chain described here comes from a study of regulatory T cells in long-lasting Graves disease. For TCR beta, libraries came from iRepertoire HTBI primers and Arm-PCR of CDR3 regions. Using its own MiXCR run on the multiplex PCR reads, TCRdb lists one record per CDR3 protein. The sample shows 300,000 to 400,000 distinct CDR3 sequences, 16% of them seen only once. Time point defined: newly diagnosed GD, antithyroid drugs for less than 3 months. Scientists built the TCR library using RNA that was extracted from PBMCs. Looked up from germline, CDR1 is SGHKS and CDR2 is YYEKEE (reference sequence). CDR3 size: 13 residues. Trimming took 4 bases from V and 10 from J, leaving 14 bases between them. The table lists this clonotype with a few counts. These data were also reused for a study on T cells in Graves' hyperthyroidism and ophthalmopathy. That study reports: HTBI primers were employed in a first-round RT-PCR of the TCR CDR3.

The receptor was derived from a man aged 40-49 years with Graves disease. The gene calls are TRBV5-5 and TRBJ1-4; D remains ambiguous. The sample was peripheral blood mononuclear cells (PBMCs), taken at new diagnosis, from a patient treated with antithyroid drugs. The CDR3, as DNA: TGTGCCAGCAGCCTTGGGCGGAGTGGAAAACTGTTTTTT. Translated, it gives CASSLGRSGKLFF.